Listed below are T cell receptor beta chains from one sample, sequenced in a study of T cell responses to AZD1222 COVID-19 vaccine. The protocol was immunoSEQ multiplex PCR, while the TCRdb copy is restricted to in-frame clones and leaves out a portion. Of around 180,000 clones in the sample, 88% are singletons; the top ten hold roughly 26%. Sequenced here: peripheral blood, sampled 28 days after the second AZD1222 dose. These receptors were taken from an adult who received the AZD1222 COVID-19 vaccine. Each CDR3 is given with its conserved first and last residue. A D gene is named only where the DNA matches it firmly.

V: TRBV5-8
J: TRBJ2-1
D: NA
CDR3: CASVGTRGNEQFF
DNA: TGTGCCAGCGTGGGGACTCGAGGAAATGAGCAGTTCTTC

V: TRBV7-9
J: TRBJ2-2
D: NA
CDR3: CASSLPFQGNTGELFF
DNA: TGTGCCAGCAGCTTACCCTTCCAGGGCAACACCGGGGAGCTGTTTTTT

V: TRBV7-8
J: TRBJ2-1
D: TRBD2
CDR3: CASSLGASGKEFF
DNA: TGTGCCAGCAGCTTAGGGGCTAGCGGGAAGGAGTTCTTC

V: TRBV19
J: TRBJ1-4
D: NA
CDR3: CASGEFANEKLFF
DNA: TGTGCCAGCGGGGAGTTTGCTAATGAAAAACTGTTTTTT

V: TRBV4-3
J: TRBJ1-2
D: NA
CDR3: CASSQEFQPQTYGYTF
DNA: TGCGCCAGCAGCCAAGAATTTCAACCCCAAACGTATGGCTACACCTTC

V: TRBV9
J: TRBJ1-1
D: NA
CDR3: CASSVDVDRAEAFF
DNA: TGTGCCAGCAGCGTAGATGTGGATAGGGCTGAAGCTTTCTTT

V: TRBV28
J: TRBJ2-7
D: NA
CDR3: CASSFGGQRAYEQYF
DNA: TGTGCCAGCAGTTTTGGGGGACAACGTGCCTACGAGCAGTACTTC

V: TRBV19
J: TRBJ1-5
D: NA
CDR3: CASSIFDSQPQHF
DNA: TGTGCCAGTAGTATCTTCGACAGTCAGCCCCAGCATTTT

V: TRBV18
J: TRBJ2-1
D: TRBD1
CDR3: CASSPPGTGRWHEQFF
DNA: TGTGCCAGCTCACCGCCCGGGACAGGGAGATGGCATGAGCAGTTCTTC

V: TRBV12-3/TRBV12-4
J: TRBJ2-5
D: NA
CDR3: CATQGGEGETQYF
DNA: TGTGCCACTCAGGGGGGGGAGGGAGAGACCCAGTACTTC

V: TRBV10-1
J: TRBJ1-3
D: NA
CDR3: CASRLPFGNTIYF
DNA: TGCGCCAGCAGACTCCCTTTCGGGAACACCATATATTTT

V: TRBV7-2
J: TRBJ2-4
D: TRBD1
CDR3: CASSLVPLTGQNIQYF
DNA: TGTGCCAGCAGCTTAGTCCCTTTGACAGGGCAAAACATTCAGTACTTC

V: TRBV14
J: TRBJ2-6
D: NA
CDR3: CASSQEVGGAGANVLTF
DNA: TGTGCCAGCAGCCAAGAAGTCGGGGGAGCTGGGGCCAACGTCCTGACTTTC

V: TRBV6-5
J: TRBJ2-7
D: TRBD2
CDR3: CASSPSGTTPSEQYF
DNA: TGTGCCAGCAGTCCTAGCGGGACGACCCCCTCGGAGCAGTACTTC

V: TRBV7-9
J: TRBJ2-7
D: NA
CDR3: CAGEKGSYEQYF
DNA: TGTGCCGGTGAAAAAGGCTCCTACGAGCAGTACTTC

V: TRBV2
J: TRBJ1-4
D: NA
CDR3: CASSGGAVATNEKLFF
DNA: TGTGCCAGCAGTGGGGGGGCGGTTGCAACTAATGAAAAACTGTTTTTT

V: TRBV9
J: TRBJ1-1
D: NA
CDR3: CASSVVEGGTEAFF
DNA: TGTGCCAGCAGCGTAGTGGAGGGAGGAACTGAAGCTTTCTTT

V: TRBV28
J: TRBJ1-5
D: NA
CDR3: CASSGGIHAGNQPQHF
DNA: TGTGCCAGCAGTGGCGGGATCCATGCTGGAAATCAGCCCCAGCATTTT

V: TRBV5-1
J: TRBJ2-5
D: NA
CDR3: CASSLSVQNPETQYF
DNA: TGCGCCAGCAGCTTGAGCGTCCAGAATCCGGAGACCCAGTACTTC

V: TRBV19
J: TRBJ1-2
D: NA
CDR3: CASSIGPGYGYTF
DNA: TGTGCCAGTAGTATCGGGCCAGGGTATGGCTACACCTTC